This record concerns one TCR beta chain sequence. Its antigen remains unknown. Trimming left V 2 bases short and J 6 bases short, with 12 bases between. The CDR3 is 14 residues long. Looked up from germline, CDR1 is MNHEY and CDR2 is SVGAGI. These data originate in a study of T cell responses to AZD1222 COVID-19 vaccine. Study-wide findings and caveats: CD4 TCRs associated with vaccination spanned spike, dominating at 160-218 and 743-854.

Method: immunoSEQ multiplex PCR; TCRdb's copy keeps in-frame clones and lacks some. The sample includes about 200,000 clones, 90% to 95% of them seen just once. This specimen consisted of peripheral blood, obtained 28 days after the second dose of the MenACWY control vaccine. The rearrangement uses TRBV6-5 and TRBJ2-3; D not certain. This clonotype was sampled from an adult who received the MenACWY meningococcal vaccine as a control. CDR3 coding DNA: TGTGCCAGCAGTTACGGCGACACGAGGGATACGCAGTATTTT. It codes for CASSYGDTRDTQYF.